The 18 T cell receptor beta chains reported below all come from one sample, sequenced in a study of beta chain features in type 1 diabetes. What was sequenced were expressed TCRB transcripts, since all of the isolated RNA had been reverse transcribed. The data were produced by immunoSEQ multiplex PCR, yet TCRdb's version contains in-frame clones alone and is incomplete. The table includes hundreds of thousands of clones, under 15% detected once. Their antigen targets remain unknown. Points from the study as a whole: Among patients with Type 1 diabetes, TCRB CDR3s were moderately but significantly shorter in every one of the four CD4+ subsets.

The sample comprised naive CD4+ T cells from blood. These TCRs come from a man younger than 35 with type 1 diabetes.

This clone was counted a few times. The rearrangement links TRBV30 to TRBJ1-6, with 8 bases aligning to TRBD1. J was trimmed by 7 bases and V by 7 bases; bases with no gene match: 12. The CDR3 has 15 amino acids. The germline CDR1 and CDR2 sequences are GTSNPN and SVGIG (reference sequence). CDR3 sequence: CAYQYGQGRNSPLHF. In nucleotides, the CDR3 is TGTGCCTATCAATATGGACAGGGAAGAAATTCACCCCTCCACTTT.

This clone was seen a handful of times. The rearrangement joins TRBV6-5 to TRBJ1-4, with D perhaps matching TRBD1 (6 bases). This CDR3 is 12 amino acids long. The germline V gene has CDR1 MNHEY and CDR2 SVGAGI. Trimming took off 8 bases at V and 8 bases at J, with 12 bases between the two ends. The CDR3 DNA reads TGTGCCAGCGGCAGGGGTTGGGAAAAACTGTTTTTT. It yields the protein CASGRGWEKLFF.

This clone was picked up a small number of times. This sequence joins TRBV10-3 and TRBJ2-3; D assignment may be TRBD1 or TRBD2 (5 bases each). V dropped 2 bases and J dropped 0 bases, with 9 bases sitting between them. The CDR3 is 15 residues long. Germline CDR1 ENHRY, CDR2 SYGVKD. CDR3 sequence reads: CAISEGGRSTDTQYF. In DNA, the CDR3 is TGTGCCATCAGTGAGGGGGGACGGAGCACAGATACGCAGTATTTT.

The chain is built from TRBV14 and TRBJ2-5; 8 nucleotides line up with TRBD1. The trim removed 1 base at V and 5 bases at J, leaving 6 bases unmatched. Per germline, CDR1 SGHDN and CDR2 FVKESK. The CDR3 consists of 15 residues. CDR3 sequence (DNA): TGTGCCAGCAGCCAAGCGACAGGGGAGTGGGAGACCCAGTACTTC. Its protein is CASSQATGEWETQYF.

As concerns this clone: Germline is not matched at one junction end, which may reflect a read error. CDR3 protein: CASSRDPGDTQYF. DNA for the CDR3: TGTGCTAGCAGCCGGGATCCCGGGGATACGCAGTATTTT. The gene calls are TRBV7-7 and TRBJ2-3, with D tentatively TRBD2 (5 bases). Germline V gene sequence: CDR1 SSHAT, CDR2 FNYEAQ (reference sequence). The CDR3 totals 13 residues.

This clone was found a few times. V and J are TRBV30 and TRBJ1-1; D is perhaps TRBD1 (6 bases). Germline V lookup: CDR1 GTSNPN, CDR2 SVGIG (reference sequence). This CDR3 is built from 13 residues. V shed 2 bases and J shed 5 bases, with 12 bases lying between them. The CDR3 DNA sequence: TGTGCCTGGAGTCGTAACAGGGAAACTGAAGCTTTCTTT. This encodes CAWSRNRETEAFF. Combining the CDR3 with reference TRBV30 and TRBJ1-1 gives the whole variable domain SQTIHQWPATLVQPVGSPLSLECTVEGTSNPNLYWYRQAAGRGLQLLFYSVGIGQISSEVPQNLSASRPQDRQFILSSKKLLLSDSGFYLCAWSRNRETEAFFGQGTRLTVV.

This chain connects TRBV27 to TRBJ2-7; weak D call: TRBD1 (6 bases). V was cut by 3 bases and J by 1 base, with 10 bases left in between. The CDR3 is 14 residues long. CDR1 is MNHEY, CDR2 SMNVEV, per germline (reference sequence). The DNA of the CDR3 is TGTGCCAGCAGTTTCCAGACAGGTTCCTACGAGCAGTACTTC. Its protein product is CASSFQTGSYEQYF.

The V and J genes are TRBV11-3 and TRBJ1-2, with 8 bases matching TRBD1. The germline V gene has CDR1 SGHNT and CDR2 YENEEA. CDR3 length equals 17 residues. With V trimmed by 5 bases and J by 2 bases, 13 bases remained unmatched. CDR3 in DNA: TGTGCCAGCAGCCGAGGGGACAGGATGTCTGAAAACTATGGCTACACCTTC. Its protein is CASSRGDRMSENYGYTF.

V usage is TRBV19 and J usage is TRBJ2-1; 9 bases line up with TRBD1. Germline loops: CDR1 LNHDA, CDR2 SQIVND (reference sequence). With 10 bases clipped from V and 8 bases from J, the junction kept 12 bases outside the gene matches. This CDR3 is 14 amino acids long. This CDR3 is CATTWDRAIDEQFF. The CDR3 bases are TGTGCCACCACGTGGGACAGGGCGATCGATGAGCAGTTCTTC.

This clone was observed a handful of times. The same CDR3 can be traced to other DNA sequences in this sample. CDR3 DNA: TGTGCCTGGAGCGGTCCGGCGGGGAACTATGGCTACACCTTC. It translates to CAWSGPAGNYGYTF. This chain connects TRBV30 to TRBJ1-2; D gene ambiguous. V was trimmed by 3 bases and J by 2 bases, leaving 13 bases between them. Germline V lookup: CDR1 GTSNPN, CDR2 SVGIG (reference sequence). This CDR3 spans 14 amino acids.

The chain links TRBV6-5 to TRBJ1-5; D is possibly TRBD1 (5 bases). The CDR3 consists of 16 residues. Trimming took off 2 bases at V and 4 bases at J, with 15 bases between the two ends. CDR1 is MNHEY and CDR2 is SVGAGI in the germline V gene. The CDR3 loop reads CASSYHGGPGNQPQHF. CDR3 coding DNA: TGTGCCAGCAGTTACCACGGAGGACCAGGGAATCAGCCCCAGCATTTT.

This clone was observed a few times. The CDR3 nucleotides read TGTGCCTGGAGTAAAGGGGGCGGCGTAGGTTCGGGCTACACCTTC. Translation gives CAWSKGGGVGSGYTF. V gene TRBV30 combines with J gene TRBJ1-2, with 7 bases that match TRBD1. CDR1 and CDR2 from the germline V gene are GTSNPN and SVGIG (reference sequence). There are 15 residues in the CDR3. V shed 2 bases and J 8 bases; nucleotides not matched to a gene: 14.

This clone was seen only a few times. The chain combines TRBV27 with TRBJ2-3; the D gene could be TRBD1 or TRBD2 (5 bases each). V lost 2 bases to trimming and J lost 5 bases, with 8 bases between them. This CDR3 contains 13 residues. The germline gives CDR1 MNHEY, CDR2 SMNVEV (reference sequence). The CDR3 DNA sequence: TGTGCCAGCAGTTTAAATGGGGGAGATACGCAGTATTTT. It translates to CASSLNGGDTQYF.

The table lists this clone with a few counts. This chain connects TRBV4-1 to TRBJ1-5; a possible D gene is TRBD1 (6 bases). The CDR3 consists of 17 residues. The V gene's germline CDR1 is MGHRA and CDR2 YSYEKL. V was shortened by 1 base and J by 5 bases, with 18 bases between the two germline ends. This chain's CDR3 is CASSQGAGGGNYQPQHF. In nucleotides, the CDR3 is TGCGCCAGCAGCCAAGGAGCGGGAGGGGGGAATTATCAGCCCCAGCATTTT.

This clone was observed a few times. The chain employs TRBV30 and TRBJ2-1; 9 bases map to TRBD2. The CDR3 consists of 15 residues. Trimming took 5 bases from V and 3 from J; bases not matched to a gene: 8. CDR1 GTSNPN and CDR2 SVGIG come from the germline V gene (reference sequence). This CDR3 is CAWGLSGGLYNEQFF. The CDR3 DNA is TGTGCCTGGGGCCTTAGCGGGGGCCTCTACAATGAGCAGTTCTTC.

This clone showed up just a few times. The sample holds other DNA sequences that translate to the same CDR3. This rearrangement joins TRBV10-3 to TRBJ1-1, with D possibly being TRBD1 (5 bases). The CDR3 contains 13 residues. Trimming pared 7 bases from V and 0 bases from J, leaving 9 bases between. Germline-derived CDR1 and CDR2 are ENHRY and SYGVKD. The CDR3 DNA reads TGTGCCATCACCGGGACGGTGAACACTGAAGCTTTCTTT. It encodes CAITGTVNTEAFF.

V is TRBV25-1 and J is TRBJ2-7; TRBD2 might be the D (5 bases). There are 16 residues in the CDR3. Trimming cost V 6 bases and J 3 bases, with 21 bases left between them. Per the germline V gene, CDR1 is MGHDK and CDR2 is SYGVNS. CDR3 in DNA: TGTGCCAGCAGGCCAGAGGGCCTCCAGGCCCTCTACGAGCAGTACTTC. Its protein is CASRPEGLQALYEQYF.

This clone appeared a few times. The chain has TRBV30 and TRBJ2-5; TRBD2 agrees at 11 bases. The germline gives CDR1 GTSNPN, CDR2 SVGIG (reference sequence). This CDR3 contains 16 residues. Germline trimming cut 3 bases from V and 0 bases from J; bases unmatched to any gene: 6. The CDR3 loop reads CAWRGLAASYQETQYF. DNA for the CDR3: TGTGCCTGGAGGGGACTAGCGGCTTCGTACCAAGAGACCCAGTACTTC.